A selection of T cell receptor beta chains follows, all from one sample in a study of CD4 T cells in relation to SARS-CoV-2 and coronaviruses. The table came from immunoSEQ multiplex PCR; TCRdb's copy has only in-frame clones and leaves some out. This table holds around 21,000 clones, under 70% found once. No antigen has been assigned to these receptors. Material for sequencing was CD4+ T cells from PBMCs, cultured in vitro. The receptors derive from a human donor in good health. The CDR3 runs from the conserved cysteine through the conserved F or W. The D gene is left open where the match is weak. Clone size is stated in some rows and not others, as once, few, many or a class when expanded.

>NA|TRBV19|TRBJ2-7|NA
TGTGCCAGTAGTATCACGGCTTCCTACGAGCAGTACTTC
CASSITASYEQYF
>NA|TRBV28|TRBJ1-2|NA
TGTGCCAGCAGTTTATCGACACTCTATGGCTACACCTTC
CASSLSTLYGYTF
>TRBD2|TRBV5-1|TRBJ2-4|NA
TGCGCCAGCAGCATAAGTCTAGCGGGAGCCAAAAACATTCAGTACTTC
CASSISLAGAKNIQYF
>NA|TRBV4-1|TRBJ2-5|few
TGCGCCAGCAGCCAAGTCACCCTCCTGCGGGGTAAGGAGACCCAGTACTTC
CASSQVTLLRGKETQYF
>NA|TRBV19|TRBJ1-4|NA
TGTGCCAGTAGTATGCCCGGGGCGGCTAATGAAAAACTGTTTTTT
CASSMPGAANEKLFF
>NA|TRBV9|TRBJ2-2|NA
TGTGCCAGCAGCGAGGCTGAGTGGATAGACACCGGGGAGCTGTTTTTT
CASSEAEWIDTGELFF
>TRBD1|TRBV7-2|TRBJ1-5|once
TGTGCCAGCAGCTCCGAGGGGGCCATTAGCAATCAGCCCCAGCATTTT
CASSSEGAISNQPQHF
>NA|TRBV19|TRBJ1-1|NA
TGTGCCAGTAGTAGGCCCCCCTACACTGAAGCTTTCTTT
CASSRPPYTEAFF
>NA|TRBV15|TRBJ1-2|NA
TGTGCCACCAGCAGAGATCGAGCTAACTATGGCTACACCTTC
CATSRDRANYGYTF
>NA|TRBV5-6|TRBJ2-7|NA
TGTGCCAGCAGCTTTCTGGCGGAGCAGTACTTC
CASSFLAEQYF
>NA|TRBV3-1/TRBV3-2|TRBJ2-6|NA
TGTGCCAGCAGCAGCCAAAACCGAATGGGACGGCCCAACTCTGGGGCCAACGTCCTGACTTTC
CASSSQNRMGRPNSGANVLTF
>NA|TRBV4-1|TRBJ1-5|few
TGCGCCAGCAGCCGACTCCAACGGGATCAGCCCCAGCATTTT
CASSRLQRDQPQHF
>NA|TRBV7-2|TRBJ1-2|NA
TGTGCCAGCAGCTTAGTTGTACAGACCCAGTGGGGCTACACCTTC
CASSLVVQTQWGYTF
>NA|TRBV20-1|TRBJ2-3|NA
TGCAGTGCTAGAGATCCGGGTACGCAGTATTTT
CSARDPGTQYF
>NA|TRBV6-5|TRBJ2-7|NA
TGTGCCAGCAATTGGTTGTGGCAGGGTTCCTACGAGCAGTACTTC
CASNWLWQGSYEQYF
>NA|TRBV28|TRBJ2-7|NA
TGTGCCAGCAGTTTTGCTCTGGCAGTCTTAACCTACGAGCAGTACTTC
CASSFALAVLTYEQYF
>NA|TRBV10-3|TRBJ1-2|NA
TGTGCCATCAGTGATCCGAGGAGGGGGGATGGCTACACCTTC
CAISDPRRGDGYTF
>NA|TRBV5-4|TRBJ2-2|few
TGTGCCAGCAGCTCAAGGGGGAACACCGGGGAGCTGTTTTTT
CASSSRGNTGELFF
>NA|TRBV5-8|TRBJ2-3|NA
TGTGCCAGCAGCTTGGATGGGGGGGGCATAGATACGCAGTATTTT
CASSLDGGGIDTQYF
>TRBD2|TRBV30|TRBJ2-1|NA
TGTGCCTGGAGTGTACCGGGAGGTTACAATGAGCAGTTCTTC
CAWSVPGGYNEQFF
>TRBD2|TRBV3-1/TRBV3-2|TRBJ2-3|NA
TGTGCCAGCGCCCCCGGACTAGCGGGAGTAGATACGCAGTATTTT
CASAPGLAGVDTQYF
>NA|TRBV21-1|TRBJ2-7|few
TGTGCCAGCAGCAATGTAGGGGGGAGGGAGCAGTACTTC
CASSNVGGREQYF
>NA|TRBV2|TRBJ1-2|few
TGTGCCAGCAGTGTTCGAGGGACCTATGGCTACACCTTC
CASSVRGTYGYTF
>TRBD1|TRBV2|TRBJ2-4|once
TGTGCCAGCAGTCGGGACAGGGAATGGATAGCCAAAAACATTCAGTACTTC
CASSRDREWIAKNIQYF
>NA|TRBV2|TRBJ2-1|NA
TGTGCCAGCAGTGAAGAGAGAAACAATGAGCAGTTCTTC
CASSEERNNEQFF
>NA|TRBV7-3|TRBJ2-5|NA
TGTGCCAGCAGCTTAAGCCGGTCTAGCCCAGAGACCCAGTACTTC
CASSLSRSSPETQYF
>TRBD2|TRBV6-6|TRBJ2-1|NA
TGTGCCAGCAGTTATGGTCTAGCGGGAGCGGATGAGCAGTTCTTC
CASSYGLAGADEQFF
>TRBD2|TRBV4-1|TRBJ2-5|NA
TGCGCCAGCAGCCAAGATCGGGGGGACGCCGACCAAGAGACCCAGTACTTC
CASSQDRGDADQETQYF
>NA|TRBV11-2|TRBJ1-5|once
TGTGCCAGCACCCCCTGGGGAGGGGAAGATCAGCCCCAGCATTTT
CASTPWGGEDQPQHF
>TRBD2|TRBV29-1|TRBJ2-7|NA
TGCAGCGTTTCCACGGGAGGGTACTACGAGCAGTACTTC
CSVSTGGYYEQYF
>TRBD2|TRBV19|TRBJ2-3|NA
TGTGCCAGTACCATGACTAGCGGAACAGATACGCAGTATTTT
CASTMTSGTDTQYF
>NA|TRBV29-1|TRBJ2-3|NA
TGCAGCGTCCGCGGTGGAATCGACACAGATACGCAGTATTTT
CSVRGGIDTDTQYF
>TRBD1|TRBV3-1/TRBV3-2|TRBJ2-2|few
TGTGCCAGCAGCCGAGGGACAGGGAACACCGGGGAGCTGTTTTTT
CASSRGTGNTGELFF
>NA|TRBV6-5|TRBJ1-3|NA
TGTGCCAGCAGTTACTCCTCCCCTGCTGGAAACACCATATATTTT
CASSYSSPAGNTIYF
>NA|TRBV5-4|TRBJ2-2|NA
TGTGCCAGCAGCTTGGCTTCTAAAAACACCGGGGAGCTGTTTTTT
CASSLASKNTGELFF
>TRBD2|TRBV14|TRBJ2-3|few
TGTGCCAGCAGCCAACTAGCGGGAGCTGCAGATACGCAGTATTTT
CASSQLAGAADTQYF
>NA|TRBV13|TRBJ2-2|NA
TGTGCCAGCAGGGCACCGGGCCTCGGGACCGGGGAGCTGTTTTTT
CASRAPGLGTGELFF
>TRBD2|TRBV19|TRBJ2-3|NA
TGTGCCAGTAGTATTATGTCTTCCCTAGCGGGGACCCCCCAGTATTTT
CASSIMSSLAGTPQYF
>TRBD1|TRBV12-5|TRBJ2-1|few
TGTGCTAGTCGGTTAAGAGGGACAGGGGTCAATGAGCAGTTCTTC
CASRLRGTGVNEQFF
>TRBD2|TRBV7-9|TRBJ2-1|NA
TGTGCCAGCAGCTTACGGGGGGAGCATGAGCAGTTCTTC
CASSLRGEHEQFF
>NA|TRBV7-2|TRBJ1-2|few
TGTGCCAGCAGCTTAGCCATAGACTCCTATGGCTACACCTTC
CASSLAIDSYGYTF
>NA|TRBV7-2|TRBJ1-6|NA
TGTGCCAGCAGCTTAGAGTTCCGGGGAAGGTCACCCCTCCACTTT
CASSLEFRGRSPLHF
>TRBD2|TRBV7-2|TRBJ2-2|NA
TGTGCCAGCAGCTTAAAGGGGACTACCCGGACCGGGGAGCTGTTTTTT
CASSLKGTTRTGELFF
>NA|TRBV19|TRBJ1-1|NA
TGTGCCACTACGGGCCTTTCTAACACTGAAGCTTTCTTT
CATTGLSNTEAFF
>NA|TRBV30|TRBJ1-3|once
TGTGCCTGGACGCCGGGTCTTCTGACAGGAAACACCATATATTTT
CAWTPGLLTGNTIYF
>NA|TRBV5-4|TRBJ1-1|NA
TGTGCCAGCAGCTATATCGGCAGGGACTTTTCTGAAGCTTTCTTT
CASSYIGRDFSEAFF
>TRBD1|TRBV5-8|TRBJ1-1|NA
TGTGCCAGCAGTCTACAGGGGGGGTCGCCAACTGAAGCTTTCTTT
CASSLQGGSPTEAFF
>TRBD2|TRBV7-2|TRBJ2-5|NA
TGTGCCAGCAGCTTAGCTGCGCGGGGGGGCGGGGAGACCCAGTACTTC
CASSLAARGGGETQYF
>NA|TRBV19|TRBJ2-6|NA
TGTGCCAGTAGTCGACACAACTCTGGGGCCAACGTCCTGACTTTC
CASSRHNSGANVLTF
>NA|TRBV3-1/TRBV3-2|TRBJ2-1|few
TGTGCCAGCAGCCAAACCGGGATTTCCTACAATGAGCAGTTCTTC
CASSQTGISYNEQFF
>NA|TRBV4-3|TRBJ1-6|few
TGCGCCAGCAGCCAGGGTGGGAAGAGGGCTTATAATTCACCCCTCCACTTT
CASSQGGKRAYNSPLHF
>NA|TRBV10-2|TRBJ1-5|NA
TGCGCCAGCAGCCCGGACCATAGCAATCAGCCCCAGCATTTT
CASSPDHSNQPQHF
>TRBD2|TRBV10-1|TRBJ2-5|NA
TGCGCCAGCAGTGAGTCGACCGGGGGGTCGCAGACCCAGTACTTC
CASSESTGGSQTQYF
>NA|TRBV27|TRBJ1-1|NA
TGTGCCAGCAGTTTGGACCTGAACACTGAAGCTTTCTTT
CASSLDLNTEAFF
>TRBD2|TRBV2|TRBJ2-5|NA
TGTGCCAGCAGTGGGACTAGCCAAGAGACCCAGTACTTC
CASSGTSQETQYF